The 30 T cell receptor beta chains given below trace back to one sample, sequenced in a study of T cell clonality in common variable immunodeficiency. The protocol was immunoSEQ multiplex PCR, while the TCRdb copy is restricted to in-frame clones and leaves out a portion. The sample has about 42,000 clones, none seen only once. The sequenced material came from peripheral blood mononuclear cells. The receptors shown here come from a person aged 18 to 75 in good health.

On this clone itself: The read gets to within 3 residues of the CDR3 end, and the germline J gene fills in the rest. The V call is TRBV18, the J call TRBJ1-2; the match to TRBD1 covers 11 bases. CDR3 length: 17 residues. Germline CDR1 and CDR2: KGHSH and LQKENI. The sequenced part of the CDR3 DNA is TGTGCCAGCTCACCACGGACAGGGGGCGACCCAACGGGGGGC. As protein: CASSPRTGGDPTGG. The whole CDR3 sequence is CASSPRTGGDPTGGYTF.

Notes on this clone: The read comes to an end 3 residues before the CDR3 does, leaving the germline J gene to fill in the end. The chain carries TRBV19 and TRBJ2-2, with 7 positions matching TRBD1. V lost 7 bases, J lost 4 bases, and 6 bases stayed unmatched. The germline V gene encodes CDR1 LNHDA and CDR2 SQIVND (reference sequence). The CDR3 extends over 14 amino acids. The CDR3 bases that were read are TGTGCCAGTATAGAGGGGGCGGGCACCGGGGAG. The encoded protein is CASIEGAGTGE. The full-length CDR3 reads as CASIEGAGTGELFF.

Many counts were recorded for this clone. The sequenced CDR3 bases are TGTGCCAGTATGGGGCCGCCATTAGACCCTTCTAGCACAGATACG. Translation gives CASMGPPLDPSSTDT. The full CDR3 reads CASMGPPLDPSSTDTQYF. The gene calls are TRBV19 and TRBJ2-3; weak D call: TRBD1 (5 bases). The read comes to an end 3 residues before the CDR3 does, leaving the germline J gene to fill in the end. Trimming cost V 7 bases and J 0 bases, with 23 bases left between them. The germline V gene has CDR1 LNHDA and CDR2 SQIVND (reference sequence). This CDR3 is built from 18 residues.

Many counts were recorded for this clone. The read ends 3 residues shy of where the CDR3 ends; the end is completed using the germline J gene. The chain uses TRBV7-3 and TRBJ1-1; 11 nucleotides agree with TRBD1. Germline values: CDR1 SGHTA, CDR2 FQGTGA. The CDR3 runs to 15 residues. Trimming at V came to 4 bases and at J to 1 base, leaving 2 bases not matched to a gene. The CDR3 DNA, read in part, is TGTGCCAGCAGCTGGACAGGGGGCGCGAACACTGAA. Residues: CASSWTGGANTE. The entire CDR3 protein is CASSWTGGANTEAFF.

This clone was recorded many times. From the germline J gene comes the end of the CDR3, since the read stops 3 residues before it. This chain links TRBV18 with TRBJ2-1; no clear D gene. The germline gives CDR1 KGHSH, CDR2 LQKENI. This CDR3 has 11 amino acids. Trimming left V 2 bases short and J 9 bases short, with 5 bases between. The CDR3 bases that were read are TGTGCCAGCTCACCAAAGCGTGAG. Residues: CASSPKRE. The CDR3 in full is CASSPKREQFF.

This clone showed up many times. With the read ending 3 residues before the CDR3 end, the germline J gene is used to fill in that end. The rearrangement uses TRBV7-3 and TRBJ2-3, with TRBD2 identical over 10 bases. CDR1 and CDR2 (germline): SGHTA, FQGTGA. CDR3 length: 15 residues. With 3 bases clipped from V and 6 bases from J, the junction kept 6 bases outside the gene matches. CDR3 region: CASSLERGGVDTQYF. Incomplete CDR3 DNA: TGTGCCAGCAGCTTGGAGCGGGGGGGCGTGGATACG.

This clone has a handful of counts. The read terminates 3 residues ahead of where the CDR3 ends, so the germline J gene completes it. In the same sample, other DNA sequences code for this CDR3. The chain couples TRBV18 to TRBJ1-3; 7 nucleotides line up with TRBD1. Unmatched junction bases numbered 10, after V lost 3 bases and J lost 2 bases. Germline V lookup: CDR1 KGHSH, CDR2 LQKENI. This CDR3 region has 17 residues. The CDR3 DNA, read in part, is TGTGCCAGCTCACCGTCGACAGGGTCGGAAGCTGGAAACACC. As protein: CASSPSTGSEAGNT. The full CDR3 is CASSPSTGSEAGNTIYF. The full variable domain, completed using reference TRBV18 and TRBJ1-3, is NAGVMQNPRHLVRRRGQEARLRCSPMKGHSHVYWYRQLPEEGLKFMVYLQKENIIDESGMPKERFSAEFPKEGPSILRIQQVVRGDSAAYFCASSPSTGSEAGNTIYFGEGSWLTVV.

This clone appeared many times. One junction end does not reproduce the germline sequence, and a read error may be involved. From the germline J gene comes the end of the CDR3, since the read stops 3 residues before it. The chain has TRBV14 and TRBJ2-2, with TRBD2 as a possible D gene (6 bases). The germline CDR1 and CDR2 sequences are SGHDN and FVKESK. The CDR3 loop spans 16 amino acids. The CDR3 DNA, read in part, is TGTGCCAGCAGCCAAGGCGTTAGTTCGGCGGCCGGGGGG. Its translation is CASSQGVSSAAGG. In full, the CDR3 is CASSQGVSSAAGGLFF. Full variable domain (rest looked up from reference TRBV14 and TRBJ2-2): EAGVTQFPSHSVIEKGQTVTLRCDPISGHDNLYWYRRVMGKEIKFLLHFVKESKQDESGMPNNRFLAERTGGTYSTLKVQPAELEDSGVYFCASSQGVSSAAGGLFFGEGSRLTVL.

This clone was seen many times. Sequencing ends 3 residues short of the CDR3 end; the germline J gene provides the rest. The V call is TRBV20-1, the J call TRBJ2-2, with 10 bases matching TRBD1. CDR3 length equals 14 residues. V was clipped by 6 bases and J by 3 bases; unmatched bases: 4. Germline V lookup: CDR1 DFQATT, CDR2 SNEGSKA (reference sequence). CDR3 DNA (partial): TGCAGTGCAAAGGACAGGGGGTACACCGGGGAG. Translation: CSAKDRGYTGE. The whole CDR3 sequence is CSAKDRGYTGELFF.

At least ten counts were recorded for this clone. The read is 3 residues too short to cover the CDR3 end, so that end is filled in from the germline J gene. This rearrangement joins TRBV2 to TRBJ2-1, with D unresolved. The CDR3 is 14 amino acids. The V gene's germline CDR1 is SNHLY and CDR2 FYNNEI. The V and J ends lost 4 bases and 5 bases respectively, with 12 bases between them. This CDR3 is CASSAQTLNNEQFF. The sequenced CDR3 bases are TGTGCCAGCAGTGCCCAGACATTGAACAATGAG.

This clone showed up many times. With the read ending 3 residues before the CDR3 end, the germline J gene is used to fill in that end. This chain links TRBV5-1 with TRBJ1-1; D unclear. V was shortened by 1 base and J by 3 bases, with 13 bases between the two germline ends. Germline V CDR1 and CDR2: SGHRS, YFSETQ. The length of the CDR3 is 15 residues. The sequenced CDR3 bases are TGCGCCAGCAGCTTGTCTAGTCCGGAATACACTGAA. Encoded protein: CASSLSSPEYTE. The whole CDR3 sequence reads CASSLSSPEYTEAFF.

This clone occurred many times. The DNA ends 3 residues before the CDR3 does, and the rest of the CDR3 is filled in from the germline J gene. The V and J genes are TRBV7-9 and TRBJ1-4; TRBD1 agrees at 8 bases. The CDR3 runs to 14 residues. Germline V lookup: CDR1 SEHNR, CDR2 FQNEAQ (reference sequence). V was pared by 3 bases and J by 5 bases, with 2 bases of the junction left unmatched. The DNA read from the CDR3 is TGTGCCAGCAGCTTGGGACAGGTCAATGAAAAA. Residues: CASSLGQVNEK. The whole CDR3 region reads CASSLGQVNEKLFF.

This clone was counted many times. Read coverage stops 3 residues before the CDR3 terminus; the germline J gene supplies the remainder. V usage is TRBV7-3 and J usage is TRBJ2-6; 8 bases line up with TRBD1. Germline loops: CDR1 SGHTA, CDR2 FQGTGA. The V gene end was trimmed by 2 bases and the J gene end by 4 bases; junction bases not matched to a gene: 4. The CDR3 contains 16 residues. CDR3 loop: CASSLGRGRGANVLTF. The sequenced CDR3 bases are TGTGCCAGCAGCTTAGGCAGGGGGCGAGGGGCCAACGTC. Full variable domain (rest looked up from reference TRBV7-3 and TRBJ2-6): GAGVSQTPSNKVTEKGKYVELRCDPISGHTALYWYRQSLGQGPEFLIYFQGTGAADDSGLPNDRFFAVRPEGSVSTLKIQRTERGDSAVYLCASSLGRGRGANVLTFGAGSRLTVL.

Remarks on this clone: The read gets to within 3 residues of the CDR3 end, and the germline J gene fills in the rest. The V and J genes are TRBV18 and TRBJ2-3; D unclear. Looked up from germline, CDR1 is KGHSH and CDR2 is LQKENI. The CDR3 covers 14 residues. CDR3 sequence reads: CASSPQNSQETQYF. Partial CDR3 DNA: TGTGCCAGCTCACCACAGAACAGTCAGGAGACG.

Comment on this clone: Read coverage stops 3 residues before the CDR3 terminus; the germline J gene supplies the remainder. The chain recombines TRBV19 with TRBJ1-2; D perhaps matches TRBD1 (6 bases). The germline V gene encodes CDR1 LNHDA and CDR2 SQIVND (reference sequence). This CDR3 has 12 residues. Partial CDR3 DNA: TGTGCCAGTGGCCAGGAGGGGGTTGAC. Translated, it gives CASGQEGVD. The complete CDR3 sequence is CASGQEGVDYTF.

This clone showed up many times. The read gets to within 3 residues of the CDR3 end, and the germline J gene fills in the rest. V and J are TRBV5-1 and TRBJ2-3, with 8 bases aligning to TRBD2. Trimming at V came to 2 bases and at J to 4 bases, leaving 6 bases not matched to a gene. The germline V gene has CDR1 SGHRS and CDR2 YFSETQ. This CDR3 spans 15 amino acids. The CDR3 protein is CASSFFGGGPDTQYF. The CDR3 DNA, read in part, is TGCGCCAGCAGCTTTTTCGGGGGGGGTCCAGATACG.

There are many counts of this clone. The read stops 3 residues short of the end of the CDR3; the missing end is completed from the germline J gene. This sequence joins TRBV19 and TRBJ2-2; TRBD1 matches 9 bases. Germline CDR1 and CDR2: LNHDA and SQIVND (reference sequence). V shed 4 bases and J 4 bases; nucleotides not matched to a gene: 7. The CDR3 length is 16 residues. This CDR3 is CASSRGQGAGTGELFF. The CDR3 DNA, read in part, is TGTGCCAGTAGTAGGGGACAGGGTGCGGGCACCGGGGAG. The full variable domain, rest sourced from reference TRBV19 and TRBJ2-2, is DGGITQSPKYLFRKEGQNVTLSCEQNLNHDAMYWYRQDPGQGLRLIYYSQIVNDFQKGDIAEGYSVSREKKESFPLTVTSAQKNPTAFYLCASSRGQGAGTGELFFGEGSRLTVL.

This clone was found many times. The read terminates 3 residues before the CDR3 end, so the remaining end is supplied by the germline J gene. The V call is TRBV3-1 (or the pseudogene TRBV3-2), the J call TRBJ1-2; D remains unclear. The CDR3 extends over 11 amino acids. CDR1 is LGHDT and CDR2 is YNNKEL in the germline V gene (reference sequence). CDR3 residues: CASSQDRGYTF. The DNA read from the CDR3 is TGTGCCAGCAGCCAAGATCGGGGC.

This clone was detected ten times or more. The covered CDR3 bases are TGTGCCAGTAGTATCCCCAGACTAGCGGGATCGCCGGGAGGGTCCTACAATGAG. It encodes CASSIPRLAGSPGGSYNE. The whole CDR3 reads CASSIPRLAGSPGGSYNEQFF. The chain joins TRBV19 to TRBJ2-1; 11 bases agree with TRBD2. The CDR3 goes on 3 residues after the read ends, and that part is filled in from the germline J gene. V shed 3 bases, J shed 1 base, and the junction held 17 bases outside the gene matches. The V gene's germline CDR1 is LNHDA and CDR2 SQIVND (reference sequence). The CDR3 consists of 21 residues.

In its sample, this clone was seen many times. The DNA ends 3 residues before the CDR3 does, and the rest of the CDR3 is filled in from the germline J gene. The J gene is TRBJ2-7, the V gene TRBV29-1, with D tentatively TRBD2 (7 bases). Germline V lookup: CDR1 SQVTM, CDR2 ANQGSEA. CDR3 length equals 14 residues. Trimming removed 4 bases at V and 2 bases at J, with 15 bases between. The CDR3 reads CSVVLGGVAYEQYF. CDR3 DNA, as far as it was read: TGCAGCGTTGTTCTAGGGGGGGTAGCCTACGAG.

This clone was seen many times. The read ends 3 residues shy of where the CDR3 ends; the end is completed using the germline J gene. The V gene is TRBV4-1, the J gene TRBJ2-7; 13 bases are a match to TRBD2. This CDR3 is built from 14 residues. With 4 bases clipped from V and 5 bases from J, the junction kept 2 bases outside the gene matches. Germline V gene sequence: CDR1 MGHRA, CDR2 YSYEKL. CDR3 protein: CASSLGLAGDEQYF. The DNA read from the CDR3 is TGCGCCAGCAGCCTCGGACTAGCGGGGGACGAG.

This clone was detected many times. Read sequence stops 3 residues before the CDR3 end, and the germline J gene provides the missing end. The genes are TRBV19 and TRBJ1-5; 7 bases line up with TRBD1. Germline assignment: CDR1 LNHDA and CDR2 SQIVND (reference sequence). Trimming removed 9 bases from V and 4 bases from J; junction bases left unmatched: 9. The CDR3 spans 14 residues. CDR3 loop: CASALDRFNQPQHF. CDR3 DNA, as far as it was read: TGTGCCAGCGCGTTGGACAGGTTTAATCAGCCC.

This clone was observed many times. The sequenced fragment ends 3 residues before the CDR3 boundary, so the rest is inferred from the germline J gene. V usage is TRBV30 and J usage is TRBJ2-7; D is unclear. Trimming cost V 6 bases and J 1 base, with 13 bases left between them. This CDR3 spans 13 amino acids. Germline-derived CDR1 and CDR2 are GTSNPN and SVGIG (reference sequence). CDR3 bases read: TGTGCCTGCTCCAGGATTATTTCCTACGAG. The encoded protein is CACSRIISYE. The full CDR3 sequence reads CACSRIISYEQYF.

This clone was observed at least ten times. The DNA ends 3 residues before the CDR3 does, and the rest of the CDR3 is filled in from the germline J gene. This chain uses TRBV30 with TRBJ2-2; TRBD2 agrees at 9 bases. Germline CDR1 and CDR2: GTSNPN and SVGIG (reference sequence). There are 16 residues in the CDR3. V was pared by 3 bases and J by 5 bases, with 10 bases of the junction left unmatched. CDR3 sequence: CAWSDDPGLATGELFF. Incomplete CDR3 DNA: TGTGCCTGGAGCGACGATCCGGGACTAGCAACCGGGGAG.

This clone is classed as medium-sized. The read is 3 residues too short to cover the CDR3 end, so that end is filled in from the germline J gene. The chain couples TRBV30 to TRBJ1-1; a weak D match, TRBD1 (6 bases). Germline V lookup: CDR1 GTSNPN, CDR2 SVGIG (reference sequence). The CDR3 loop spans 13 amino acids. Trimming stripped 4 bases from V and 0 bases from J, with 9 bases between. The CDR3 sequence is CAWNGQLNTEAFF. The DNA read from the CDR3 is TGTGCCTGGAATGGACAGTTGAACACTGAA.

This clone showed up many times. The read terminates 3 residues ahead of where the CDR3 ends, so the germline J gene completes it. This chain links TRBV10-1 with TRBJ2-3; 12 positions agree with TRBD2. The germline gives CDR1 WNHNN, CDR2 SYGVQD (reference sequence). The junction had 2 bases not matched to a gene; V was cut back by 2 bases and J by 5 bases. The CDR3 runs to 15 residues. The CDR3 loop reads CASSEGLAGKDTQYF. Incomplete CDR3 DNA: TGCGCCAGCAGTGAGGGACTAGCGGGAAAAGATACG.

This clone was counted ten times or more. The CDR3 bases that were read are TGCAGTGCTAGAAACAGGGGGGTGAACACTGAA. This sequence encodes CSARNRGVNTE. The whole CDR3 region reads CSARNRGVNTEAFF. The chain uses TRBV20-1 and TRBJ1-1, with 8 bases matching TRBD1. The read ends 3 residues early relative to the CDR3; the germline J gene fills the gap. Germline values: CDR1 DFQATT, CDR2 SNEGSKA (reference sequence). Germline trimming cut 2 bases from V and 0 bases from J; bases unmatched to any gene: 2. The CDR3 has 14 residues.

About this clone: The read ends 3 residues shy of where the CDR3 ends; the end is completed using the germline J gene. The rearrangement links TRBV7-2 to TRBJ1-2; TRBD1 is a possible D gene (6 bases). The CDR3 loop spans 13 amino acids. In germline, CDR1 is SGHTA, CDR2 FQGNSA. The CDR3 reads CASSLRGAVDYTF. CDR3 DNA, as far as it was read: TGTGCCAGCAGCTTGCGGGGGGCGGTCGAC.

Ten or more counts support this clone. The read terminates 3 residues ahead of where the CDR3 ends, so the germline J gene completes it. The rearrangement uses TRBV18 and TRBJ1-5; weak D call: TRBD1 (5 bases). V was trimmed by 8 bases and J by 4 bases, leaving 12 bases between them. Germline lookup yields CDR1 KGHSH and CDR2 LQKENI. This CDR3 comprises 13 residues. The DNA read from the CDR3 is TGTGCCAGCGCGACCGGGGGGAATCAGCCC. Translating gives CASATGGNQP. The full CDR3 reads CASATGGNQPQHF.

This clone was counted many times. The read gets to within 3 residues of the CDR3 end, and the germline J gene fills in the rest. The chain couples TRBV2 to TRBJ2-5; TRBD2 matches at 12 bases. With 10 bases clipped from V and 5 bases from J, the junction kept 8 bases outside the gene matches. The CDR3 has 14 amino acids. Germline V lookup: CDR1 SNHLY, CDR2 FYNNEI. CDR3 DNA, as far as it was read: TGTGCCACACCTAGCGGGGGGGCCCAGGAGACC. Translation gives CATPSGGAQET. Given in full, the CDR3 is CATPSGGAQETQYF. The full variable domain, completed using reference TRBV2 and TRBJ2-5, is EPEVTQTPSHQVTQMGQEVILRCVPISNHLYFYWYRQILGQKVEFLVSFYNNEISEKSEIFDDQFSVERPDGSNFTLKIRSTKLEDSAMYFCATPSGGAQETQYFGPGTRLLVL.